The clone carrying this T cell receptor (beta chain) was recorded once. The antigen is unknown. Profiling of TCR beta VDJ combinations and CDR3 sequences used genomic DNA as template. TCRdb reprocessed the reads via MiXCR and lists one record per CDR3 protein. The sample has around 200,000 distinct CDR3 sequences, nearly 65% seen once. The sample originates from a study of CD8+CD57+ T cells in acquired aplastic anemia. The overall study: When averaged, DNA from sorted CD4+ and CD8+ cells came to 2.5 to 4 ug.

The CDR3 runs to 16 residues. Per germline, CDR1 DFQATT and CDR2 SNEGSKA (reference sequence). V dropped 5 bases and J dropped 11; count of bases not matched to a gene: 14. The study's findings and limits: Patients and controls were found to share some 30 CD8+ CDR3 sequences. Patients did not significantly differ from controls in CD8+ Simpson's diversity.

CD8+CD57+ cell expansion had been shown by flow cytometry in patients chosen for sequencing. All patients had severe acquired aplastic anemia. The receptor was isolated from a human donor with aplastic anemia. Sequenced: sorted CD4+, CD8+, or CD8+CD57+ T cells (not recorded which) from PBMCs. The chain combines TRBV20-1 with TRBJ2-3; TRBD2 aligns across 15 bases. CDR3 sequence reads: CSASGTSGGSSYEQYF. The CDR3 bases are TGCAGTGCTTCCGGGACTAGCGGGGGGAGCTCCTACGAGCAGTATTTT.